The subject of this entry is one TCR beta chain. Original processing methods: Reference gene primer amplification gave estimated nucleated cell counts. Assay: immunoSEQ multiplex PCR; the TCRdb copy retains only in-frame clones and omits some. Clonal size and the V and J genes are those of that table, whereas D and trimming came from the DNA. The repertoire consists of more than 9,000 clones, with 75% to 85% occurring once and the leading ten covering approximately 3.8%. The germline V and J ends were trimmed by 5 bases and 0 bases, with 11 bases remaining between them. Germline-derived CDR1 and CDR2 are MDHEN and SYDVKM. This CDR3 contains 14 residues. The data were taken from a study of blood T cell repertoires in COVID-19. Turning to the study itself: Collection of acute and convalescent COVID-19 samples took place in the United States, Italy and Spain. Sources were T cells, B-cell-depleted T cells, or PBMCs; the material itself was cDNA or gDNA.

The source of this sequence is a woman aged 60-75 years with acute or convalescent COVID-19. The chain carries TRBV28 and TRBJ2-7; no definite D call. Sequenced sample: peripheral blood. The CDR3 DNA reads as TGTGCCAGCAGTCCCGAGAGGAGCTCCTACGAGCAGTACTTC. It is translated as CASSPERSSYEQYF.